This TCR beta chain is from a study of cytotoxic CD8 clonotypes in ibrutinib-treated CLL. Study outcomes and limitations: In comparison with age-matched healthy donors, baseline clonality was higher and tracked circulating CD8+ T-cell counts.

This clone was seen more than once but under ten times. As yet, its antigen is unknown. Profiling relied on immunoSEQ multiplex PCR, and the TCRdb table lists in-frame clones only, not all of them. The sample holds 14,000 to 15,000 clones, roughly two thirds seen once. Germline assignment: CDR1 SGHRS and CDR2 YFSETQ. The CDR3 contains 13 residues. Trimming pared 0 bases from V and 7 bases from J, leaving 7 bases between. J is TRBJ2-2 and V is TRBV5-1; D is undetermined. The material sequenced was PBMCs, taken before ibrutinib treatment. The sequence came from a human donor with chronic lymphocytic leukemia. CDR3 DNA: TGCGCCAGCAGCTTGGCGGTTGACGGGGAGCTGTTTTTT. Translation gives CASSLAVDGELFF.